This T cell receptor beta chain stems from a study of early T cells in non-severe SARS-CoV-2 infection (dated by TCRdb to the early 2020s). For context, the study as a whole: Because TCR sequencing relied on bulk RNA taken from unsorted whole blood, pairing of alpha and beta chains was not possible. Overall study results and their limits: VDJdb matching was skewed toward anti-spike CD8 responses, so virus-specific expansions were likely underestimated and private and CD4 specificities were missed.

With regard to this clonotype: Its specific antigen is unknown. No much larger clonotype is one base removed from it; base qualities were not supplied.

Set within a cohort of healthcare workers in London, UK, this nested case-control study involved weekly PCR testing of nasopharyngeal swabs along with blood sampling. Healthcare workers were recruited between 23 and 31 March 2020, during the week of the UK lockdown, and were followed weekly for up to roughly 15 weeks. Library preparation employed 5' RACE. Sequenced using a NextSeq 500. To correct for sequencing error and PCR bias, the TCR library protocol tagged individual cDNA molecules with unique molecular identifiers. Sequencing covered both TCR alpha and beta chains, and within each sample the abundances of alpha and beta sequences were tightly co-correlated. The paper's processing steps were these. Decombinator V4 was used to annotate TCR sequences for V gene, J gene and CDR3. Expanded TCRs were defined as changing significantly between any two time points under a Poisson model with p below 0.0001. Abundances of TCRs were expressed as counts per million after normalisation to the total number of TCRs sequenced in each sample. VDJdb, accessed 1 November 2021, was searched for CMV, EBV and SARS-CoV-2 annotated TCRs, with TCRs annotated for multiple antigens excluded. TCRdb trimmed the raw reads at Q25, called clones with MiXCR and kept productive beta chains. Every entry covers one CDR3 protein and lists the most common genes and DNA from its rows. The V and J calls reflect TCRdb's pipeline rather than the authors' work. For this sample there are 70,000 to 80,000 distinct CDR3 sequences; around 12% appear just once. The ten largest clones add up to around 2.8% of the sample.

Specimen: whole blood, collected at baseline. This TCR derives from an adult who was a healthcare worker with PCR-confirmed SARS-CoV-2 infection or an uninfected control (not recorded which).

The nucleotides are TGTGCCAGCAGCTCATCCTCTCAGGGGAACTCTGGAAACACCATATATTTT. The translation is CASSSSSQGNSGNTIYF. Recombination linked TRBV5-5 to TRBJ1-3; matching of 6 bases hints at TRBD1 as the D gene. CDR3 length: 17 amino acids, cysteine to phenylalanine. The kept DNA is CDR3 alone, 51 bases in frame from the first base. Deletion took 3 bases off V and 0 bases off J, with a span of 16 bases between the germline ends. CDR1 SGHKS and CDR2 YYEKEE are derived from the germline V gene (reference sequence).